This T cell receptor (beta chain) emerged from a study of shared clonotypes between healthy human individuals. This clone occurred once. The CDR3 runs to 12 residues. Assay: immunoSEQ multiplex PCR; the TCRdb copy retains only in-frame clones and omits some. The sample has over a million clones; roughly 70% are singletons. The rearrangement joins TRBV21-1 to TRBJ2-1; the table's D gene call, TRBD2, was not cross checked with the DNA. TRBV21-1 is designated a pseudogene. Material: memory CD4+ T cells sorted from blood. The subset: CD45RA-negative fraction. The source of this sequence is a man aged 18 to 30 in good health. This CDR3 is CASSPYGSPKFF. DNA of the CDR3: TGTGCCAGCTCTCCGTACGGGAGTCCAAAGTTCTTC.